This T cell receptor (beta chain) was sequenced during a study of cytotoxic CD8 clonotypes in ibrutinib-treated CLL. Study-wide background: By median around 66 months, approximately twelve had progressed and about 15 stayed remitted; responses had been 2 complete and roughly 24 partial. General study results and limits: The clonality went up when patients responded to ibrutinib and dropped back toward baseline at progression.

Investigators sourced about 2 micrograms of genomic DNA from cryopreserved PBMCs for TCR beta libraries. This CDR3 has 15 amino acids. Germline V CDR1 and CDR2: SGHRS, YFSETQ. V lost 4 bases to trimming and J lost 5 bases; unmatched junction nucleotides: 6. T cells were sequenced at a targeted depth of 1 in 200,000 to 1 in 1 million. TCRdb's copy holds only in-frame clones and misses some; the assay was immunoSEQ multiplex PCR. The sample has some 140,000 clones, around 84% seen once. Concerning this clone: Its antigen remains unknown.

The clonotype was recovered from a human donor with chronic lymphocytic leukemia. The input for sequencing was PBMCs, taken after 24 months of ibrutinib treatment. This rearrangement joins TRBV5-1 to TRBJ2-1; TRBD2 agrees at 10 bases. CDR3 sequence: CASSPSGGTHNEQFF. Written as DNA, the CDR3 is TGCGCCAGCAGCCCTAGCGGGGGTACCCACAATGAGCAGTTCTTC.